Presented here are 14 T cell receptor beta chains from one specimen sequenced in a study of human T cells and chemical hapten exposure. TCRdb processed the RACE reads anew with MiXCR; each CDR3 protein has one entry. The table includes 55,000 to 75,000 distinct CDR3 sequences, roughly 12% detected once. Time point: patch test 3, about 24 weeks after DPC sensitization. As for treatment: therapeutic diphenylcyclopropenone sensitization with weekly scalp DPC. This material consisted of whole blood, taken in connection with sensitization to the hapten diphenylcyclopropenone (DPC). These receptors were obtained from a man younger than 40 with alopecia areata. Some clones in this sample may be carry-over from other donors' samples.

This clonotype was detected many times. For the CDR3, the DNA is TGTGCCAGCAGCCAACACGGAGCGCTTGCAAGGACTGAAGCTTTCTTT. Its protein product is CASSQHGALARTEAFF. The chain carries TRBV7-6 and TRBJ1-1, with no clear D. Trimming shortened V by 5 bases and J by 5 bases, and 21 bases separated the two germline ends. The CDR3 extends over 16 amino acids. Germline CDR1 and CDR2: SGHVS and FNYEAQ.

This clonotype has just a few counts. V and J are TRBV12-3 or TRBV12-4 and TRBJ1-5; D gene ambiguous. The CDR3 consists of 15 residues. The V gene lost 3 bases and the J gene lost 2 bases, with 11 bases spanning the gap. CDR3: CASSFASLGNQPQHF. The CDR3 nucleotides are TGTGCCAGCAGTTTCGCCAGCCTGGGCAATCAGCCCCAGCATTTT.

The gene calls are TRBV5-6 and TRBJ1-1; 8 bases are a match to TRBD1. The CDR3 sequence is 16 residues long. CDR1 and CDR2 from the germline V gene are SGHDT and YYEEEE. Losses at the gene ends were 4 bases for V and 0 bases for J; bases not matched to a gene: 8. The CDR3, as DNA: TGTGCCAGCAGCCTAGACAGGGGCCGCATGAACACTGAAGCTTTCTTT. Protein product: CASSLDRGRMNTEAFF.

This clonotype was seen only a few times. The chain combines TRBV5-1 with TRBJ2-7, with TRBD1 identical over 7 bases. The trim removed 0 bases at V and 0 bases at J, leaving 6 bases unmatched. Per the germline V gene, CDR1 is SGHRS and CDR2 is YFSETQ. The CDR3 consists of 16 residues. The CDR3 spells CASSLAPDRSSYEQYF. The CDR3 coding sequence is TGCGCCAGCAGCTTGGCCCCGGACAGGAGCTCCTACGAGCAGTACTTC.

A few counts support this clonotype. This chain connects TRBV7-2 to TRBJ1-2; D unresolved. V lost 5 bases to trimming and J lost 0 bases, with 10 bases between them. The V gene's germline CDR1 is SGHTA and CDR2 FQGNSA. The CDR3 has 14 residues. For the CDR3, the DNA is TGTGCCAGCAGCCCCGCAAAAGCTAACTATGGCTACACCTTC. Its translation: CASSPAKANYGYTF. Variable domain in full (rest from reference TRBV7-2 and TRBJ1-2): GAGVSQSPSNKVTEKGKDVELRCDPISGHTALYWYRQSLGQGLEFLIYFQGNSAPDKSGLPSDRFSAERTGGSVSTLTIQRTQQEDSAVYLCASSPAKANYGYTFGSGTRLTVV.

This clonotype was picked up a small number of times. The V call is TRBV12-3 or TRBV12-4, the J call TRBJ1-3, with D possibly being TRBD1 (5 bases). Trimming left V 2 bases short and J 0 bases short, with 11 bases between. The CDR3 has 16 residues. The CDR3 region is CASSLKAGTSGNTIYF. CDR3 DNA sequence: TGTGCCAGCAGTTTAAAGGCAGGGACCTCTGGAAACACCATATATTTT.

This clonotype occurred once. J is TRBJ1-1 and V is TRBV3-1; D is ambiguous. Trimming removed 1 base at V and 10 bases at J, with 22 bases between. CDR1 and CDR2 from the germline V gene are LGHDT and YNNKEL (reference sequence). This CDR3 has 16 amino acids. CDR3 sequence: CASSQVLFSSHIAAFF. The CDR3 nucleotides read TGTGCCAGCAGCCAAGTCCTTTTTTCGTCCCATATTGCAGCTTTCTTT.

This clonotype was found many times. The chain carries TRBV5-1 and TRBJ1-6, with unresolved D. Trimming left V 0 bases short and J 3 bases short, with 10 bases between. The CDR3 covers 16 residues. Germline lookup yields CDR1 SGHRS and CDR2 YFSETQ. CDR3: CASSLDRGIYNSPLHF. In DNA form, the CDR3 reads TGCGCCAGCAGCTTGGATCGCGGAATCTATAATTCACCCCTCCACTTT.

The chain's CDR3 is CASTQGNEQYF. Written as DNA, the CDR3 is TGTGCCAGCACCCAAGGCAACGAGCAGTACTTC. The rearrangement uses TRBV6-2 or TRBV6-3 and TRBJ2-7; D is ambiguous. Between the trimmed V and J ends, which lost 7 bases and 5 bases, there was a span of 9 bases. The CDR3 loop spans 11 amino acids. From germline, CDR1 is MNHEY and CDR2 SVGEGT.

In this sample, this clonotype turned up a few times. The rearrangement uses TRBV3-1 and TRBJ2-7, with D possibly being TRBD1 (6 bases). Germline CDR1 LGHDT, CDR2 YNNKEL (reference sequence). Trimming cost V 3 bases and J 2 bases, with 14 bases left between them. The length of the CDR3 is 15 residues. The CDR3 is CASSQRQDPPYEQYF. The CDR3 DNA reads as TGTGCCAGCAGCCAGAGACAGGACCCGCCCTACGAGCAGTACTTC.

This clonotype turned up a few times. This chain links TRBV7-2 with TRBJ2-2, with D perhaps matching TRBD1 (6 bases). Germline V gene data show CDR1 as SGHTA and CDR2 as FQGNSA. The CDR3 is 14 residues long. V lost 5 bases, J lost 3 bases, and 10 bases lay in between. The CDR3 nucleotides are TGTGCCAGCAGCCCGGACAGATACACCGGGGAGCTGTTTTTT. It yields the protein CASSPDRYTGELFF.

This clonotype was found a few times. CDR3 in amino acids: CASSRDQNYEQYF. CDR3 nucleotide sequence: TGTGCCAGCAGCCGGGACCAAAACTACGAGCAGTACTTC. V usage is TRBV7-9 and J usage is TRBJ2-7; D possibly matches TRBD1 or TRBD2 (5 bases each). The V end was cut by 5 bases, the J end by 3 bases, with 11 bases between. The V gene's germline CDR1 is SEHNR and CDR2 FQNEAQ (reference sequence). The CDR3 runs to 13 residues.

The CDR3 region is CASSRDRASGALTDTQYF. As DNA, the CDR3 is TGTGCCAGCAGCCGGGATAGGGCTAGCGGGGCCCTCACAGATACGCAGTATTTT. The chain joins TRBV4-2 to TRBJ2-3; 9 nucleotides agree with TRBD2. Germline CDR1 is LGHNA and CDR2 is YNFKEQ. The CDR3 has 18 residues. V lost 4 bases and J lost 2; bases outside the gene matches: 13.

The rearrangement links TRBV3-1 to TRBJ2-1; tentatively, D is TRBD2 (6 bases). Germline CDR1 reads LGHDT; CDR2 reads YNNKEL (reference sequence). CDR3 length equals 17 residues. Trimming cost V 5 bases and J 0 bases, with 17 bases left between them. In DNA, the CDR3 is TGTGCCAGCAGCTCACAAGGAGGGGTAAGCTCCTACAATGAGCAGTTCTTC. Translation: CASSSQGGVSSYNEQFF.